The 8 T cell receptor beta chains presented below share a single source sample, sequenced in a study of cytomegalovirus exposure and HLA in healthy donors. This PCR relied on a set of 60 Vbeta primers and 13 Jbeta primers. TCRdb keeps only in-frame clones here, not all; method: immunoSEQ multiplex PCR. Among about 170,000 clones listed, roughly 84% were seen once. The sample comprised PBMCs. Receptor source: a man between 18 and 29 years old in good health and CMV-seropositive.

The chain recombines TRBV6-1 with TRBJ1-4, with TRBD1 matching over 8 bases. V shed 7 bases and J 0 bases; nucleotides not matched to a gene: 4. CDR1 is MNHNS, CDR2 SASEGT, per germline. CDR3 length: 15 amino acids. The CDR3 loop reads CASKSDRATNEKLFF. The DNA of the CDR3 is TGTGCCAGCAAATCGGACAGGGCAACTAATGAAAAACTGTTTTTT.

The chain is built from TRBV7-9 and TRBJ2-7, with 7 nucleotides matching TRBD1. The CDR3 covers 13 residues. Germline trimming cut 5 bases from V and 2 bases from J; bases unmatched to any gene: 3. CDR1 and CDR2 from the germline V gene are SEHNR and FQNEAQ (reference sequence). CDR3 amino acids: CASSRQGAYEQYF. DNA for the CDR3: TGTGCCAGCAGCCGCCAGGGGGCCTACGAGCAGTACTTC.

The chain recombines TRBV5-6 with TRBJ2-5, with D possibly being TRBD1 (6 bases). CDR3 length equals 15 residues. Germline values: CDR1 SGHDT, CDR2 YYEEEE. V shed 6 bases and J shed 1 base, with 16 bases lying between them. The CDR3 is CASTNISGVQETQYF. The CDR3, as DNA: TGTGCCAGCACCAACATATCAGGGGTCCAAGAGACCCAGTACTTC.

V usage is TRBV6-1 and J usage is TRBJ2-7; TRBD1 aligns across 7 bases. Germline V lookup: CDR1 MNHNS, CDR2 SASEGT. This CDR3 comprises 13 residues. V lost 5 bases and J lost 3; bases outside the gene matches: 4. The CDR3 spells CASSWGQIYEQYF. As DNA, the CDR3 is TGTGCCAGCAGTTGGGGACAGATCTACGAGCAGTACTTC.

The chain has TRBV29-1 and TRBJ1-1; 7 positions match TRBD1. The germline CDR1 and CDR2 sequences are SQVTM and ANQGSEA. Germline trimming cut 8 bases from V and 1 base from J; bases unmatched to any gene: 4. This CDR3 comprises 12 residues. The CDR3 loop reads CSLRQGNTEAFF. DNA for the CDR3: TGCAGCTTACGACAGGGGAACACTGAAGCTTTCTTT.

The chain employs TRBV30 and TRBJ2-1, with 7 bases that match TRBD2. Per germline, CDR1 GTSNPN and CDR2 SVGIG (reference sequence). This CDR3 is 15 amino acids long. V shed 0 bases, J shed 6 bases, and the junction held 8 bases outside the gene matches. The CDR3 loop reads CAWSVVHPGGNEQFF. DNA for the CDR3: TGTGCCTGGAGTGTAGTCCATCCGGGGGGCAATGAGCAGTTCTTC.

The CDR3 coding sequence is TGTGCCAGTAGTGCAAACGACAGGGGGCAGACCGGGGAGCTGTTTTTT. Translated: CASSANDRGQTGELFF. V gene TRBV19 combines with J gene TRBJ2-2, with 10 bases lining up with TRBD1. The V gene end was trimmed by 5 bases and the J gene end by 5 bases; junction bases not matched to a gene: 8. Germline-derived CDR1 and CDR2 are LNHDA and SQIVND (reference sequence). CDR3 size: 16 residues.

CDR3 coding DNA: TGCGCCAGTGCTAGCGGGGGGGAGGATACGCAGTATTTT. Its protein is CASASGGEDTQYF. The V and J genes are TRBV5-1 and TRBJ2-3, with TRBD2 matching 12 bases. The V gene's germline CDR1 is SGHRS and CDR2 YFSETQ. The CDR3 has 13 amino acids. Losses at the gene ends were 8 bases for V and 6 bases for J; bases not matched to a gene: 4.